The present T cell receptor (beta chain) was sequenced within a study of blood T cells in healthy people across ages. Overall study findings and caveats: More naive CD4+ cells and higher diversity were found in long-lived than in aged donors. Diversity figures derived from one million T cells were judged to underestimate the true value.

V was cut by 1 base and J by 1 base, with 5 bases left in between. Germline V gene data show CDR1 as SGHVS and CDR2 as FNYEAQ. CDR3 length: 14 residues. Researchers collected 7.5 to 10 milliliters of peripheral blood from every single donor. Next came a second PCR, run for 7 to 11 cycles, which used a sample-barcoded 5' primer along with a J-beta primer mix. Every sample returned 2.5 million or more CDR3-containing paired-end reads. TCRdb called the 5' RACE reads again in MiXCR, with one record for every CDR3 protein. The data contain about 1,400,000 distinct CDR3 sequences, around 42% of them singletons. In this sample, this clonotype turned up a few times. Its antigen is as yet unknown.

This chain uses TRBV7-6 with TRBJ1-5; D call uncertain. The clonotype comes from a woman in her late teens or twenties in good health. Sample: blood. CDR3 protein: CASSLEASNQPQHF. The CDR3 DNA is TGTGCCAGCAGCTTAGAGGCAAGCAATCAGCCCCAGCATTTT.